The 2 T cell receptor beta chains given below trace back to one sample, sequenced in a study of OX40 agonist ivuxolimab in advanced cancers. The table came from immunoSEQ multiplex PCR; TCRdb's copy has only in-frame clones and leaves some out. The table records just over 90,000 clones, approximately 94% of them present only once. The input for sequencing was CD4+ or CD8+ T cells sorted from blood, taken in a trial of the OX40 agonist ivuxolimab. Receptor source: an adult with an advanced solid tumor such as melanoma, head and neck, liver or kidney cancer.

This CDR3 reads CAWSLGQGAYEQYF. CDR3 nucleotides: TGTGCCTGGAGTCTGGGACAGGGGGCCTACGAGCAGTACTTC. This chain joins TRBV30 and TRBJ2-7, with 11 bases that match TRBD1. J lost 2 bases, V lost 2 bases, and 2 bases had no gene match. Germline V gene lookup returns CDR1 GTSNPN and CDR2 SVGIG (reference sequence). The CDR3 contains 14 residues. The complete variable domain, with remaining parts taken from reference TRBV30 and TRBJ2-7, reads SQTIHQWPATLVQPVGSPLSLECTVEGTSNPNLYWYRQAAGRGLQLLFYSVGIGQISSEVPQNLSASRPQDRQFILSSKKLLLSDSGFYLCAWSLGQGAYEQYFGPGTRLTVT.

This chain uses TRBV19 with TRBJ2-7; D is ambiguous. Trimming pared 3 bases from V and 3 bases from J, leaving 12 bases between. The germline gives CDR1 LNHDA, CDR2 SQIVND (reference sequence). CDR3 size: 14 residues. The CDR3, as DNA: TGTGCCAGTAGTATTTCGGTCGGTTACTACGAGCAGTACTTC. Protein sequence: CASSISVGYYEQYF.